A single sample gave rise to the 18 T cell receptor beta chains below, sequenced in a study of CD8+ T cells in alopecia areata. Extracted from the samples, RNA was reverse transcribed into cDNA to serve as the sequencing template. Assay used: immunoSEQ multiplex PCR; TCRdb lists only in-frame clones, some missing. The sample shows 200,000 to 250,000 clones, under 40% of them seen only once. The treatment is: oral pan-JAK inhibitor, 5-10 mg twice daily. Here the sequenced sample was CD4+ T cells sorted from blood, taken between weeks 30 and 35, from a patient treated with tofacitinib. The receptor source for this set is a human donor with alopecia areata.

V usage is TRBV11-2 and J usage is TRBJ2-2, with TRBD1 matching over 10 bases. Germline V CDR1 and CDR2: SGHAT, FQNNGV. The CDR3 is 16 residues long. V shed 1 base and J 4 bases; nucleotides not matched to a gene: 3. The chain's CDR3 is CASSLVGQGVTGELFF. The CDR3 region has the DNA TGTGCCAGCAGCTTAGTTGGACAGGGGGTCACCGGGGAGCTGTTTTTT.

The chain has TRBV4-1 and TRBJ2-5; perhaps TRBD2 as D (5 bases). The V end was cut by 1 base, the J end by 0 bases, with 12 bases between. The CDR3 runs to 16 residues. CDR1 MGHRA and CDR2 YSYEKL come from the germline V gene. CDR3 nucleotide sequence: TGCGCCAGCAGCCAAGTGGTGGGCGGGTACCAAGAGACCCAGTACTTC. Amino acid sequence: CASSQVVGGYQETQYF.

V is TRBV6-1 and J is TRBJ2-3, with D perhaps matching TRBD2 (5 bases). The CDR3 covers 13 residues. Germline lookup yields CDR1 MNHNS and CDR2 SASEGT. The V gene lost 8 bases and the J gene lost 3 bases, with 12 bases spanning the gap. Here the CDR3 DNA reads TGTGCCAGCGAGGGATCGGGGACAGATACGCAGTATTTT. Its translation: CASEGSGTDTQYF.

This chain's CDR3 is CASRGLSYNEQFF. The DNA of the CDR3 is TGCGCCAGCCGGGGACTGTCCTACAATGAGCAGTTCTTC. This rearrangement joins TRBV5-1 to TRBJ2-1; maybe TRBD2 (6 bases). V gave up 7 bases and J gave up 1 base, with 9 bases separating them. The CDR3 has 13 residues. The germline gives CDR1 SGHRS, CDR2 YFSETQ. Complete variable domain (other parts from reference TRBV5-1 and TRBJ2-1): KAGVTQTPRYLIKTRGQQVTLSCSPISGHRSVSWYQQTPGQGLQFLFEYFSETQRNKGNFPGRFSGRQFSNSRSEMNVSTLELGDSALYLCASRGLSYNEQFFGPGTRLTVL.

The J gene is TRBJ2-3, the V gene TRBV5-1, with 13 bases fitting TRBD2. The CDR3 sequence is 16 residues long. Germline loops: CDR1 SGHRS, CDR2 YFSETQ. J lost 1 base, V lost 3 bases, and 2 bases had no gene match. Written as DNA, the CDR3 is TGCGCCAGCAGCTCCGGGACTAGCGGGGGCACAGATACGCAGTATTTT. It yields the protein CASSSGTSGGTDTQYF.

The chain recombines TRBV5-1 with TRBJ1-1; TRBD1 matches at 7 bases. Germline assignment: CDR1 SGHRS and CDR2 YFSETQ. The CDR3 extends over 16 amino acids. J was trimmed by 1 base and V by 0 bases; bases with no gene match: 6. The CDR3: CASSLEGALQNTEAFF. CDR3 DNA: TGCGCCAGCAGCTTGGAGGGGGCACTTCAGAACACTGAAGCTTTCTTT.

CDR3 region: CASSLAVEETQYF. CDR3 bases: TGCGCCAGCAGCTTGGCCGTTGAAGAGACGCAGTATTTT. The chain carries TRBV5-1 and TRBJ2-3; unclear D gene. The CDR3 is 13 residues long. V shed 0 bases and J shed 9 bases, with 11 bases lying between them. The V gene's germline CDR1 is SGHRS and CDR2 YFSETQ.

This clone was seen a few times. The chain joins TRBV29-1 to TRBJ2-7; 8 bases align to TRBD1. The ends lost 3 bases at V and 7 bases at J; junction bases unmatched: 8. The germline CDR1 and CDR2 sequences are SQVTM and ANQGSEA. CDR3 length: 13 amino acids. The CDR3 nucleotides read TGCAGCGTTGACCCACAGGGGGGCGGGGAGCAGTACTTC. Amino acid sequence: CSVDPQGGGEQYF.

A few counts support this clone. The chain combines TRBV6-6 with TRBJ1-1; the D gene is possibly TRBD1 (5 bases). CDR3 size: 14 residues. Germline values: CDR1 MNHNY, CDR2 SVGAGI (reference sequence). V lost 0 bases and J 14 bases, leaving 19 bases between the germline ends. This CDR3 reads CASSYSTWSGSTFF. CDR3 DNA sequence: TGTGCCAGCAGTTACTCGACTTGGTCAGGGAGTACGTTCTTT.

The V gene is TRBV29-1, the J gene TRBJ2-3, with 7 bases aligning to TRBD2. CDR3 length: 14 amino acids. Germline loops: CDR1 SQVTM, CDR2 ANQGSEA. V trimming: 4 bases; J trimming: 0 bases; junction bases outside the gene matches: 4. CDR3 DNA sequence: TGCAGCGTTGTAAAGCGGGGAAGCACAGATACGCAGTATTTT. This translates into CSVVKRGSTDTQYF.

As to this clone: This sample also contains other DNA sequences that code for the same CDR3. This sequence joins TRBV18 and TRBJ2-2, with D unclear. This CDR3 region has 12 residues. The germline V gene encodes CDR1 KGHSH and CDR2 LQKENI. The V and J ends lost 1 base and 5 bases respectively, with 2 bases between them. The chain's CDR3 is CASSPRTGELFF. Here the CDR3 DNA reads TGTGCCAGCTCACCACGGACCGGGGAGCTGTTTTTT.

This clone was seen just once. This sequence joins TRBV7-8 and TRBJ2-7; no clear D. The germline V gene encodes CDR1 SGHVS and CDR2 FQNEAQ. V was cut by 0 bases and J by 5 bases, with 5 bases left in between. The CDR3 covers 12 residues. This CDR3 is CASSLAQDEQYF. The CDR3 nucleotides are TGTGCCAGCAGCTTAGCGCAAGACGAGCAGTACTTC.

This clone was recorded a few times. The V call is TRBV7-3, the J call TRBJ2-2, with 7 bases matching TRBD2. This CDR3 region has 16 residues. Germline V CDR1 and CDR2: SGHTA, FQGTGA. The V and J ends lost 3 bases and 1 base, in that order; junction bases with no gene match: 5. The CDR3 DNA reads as TGTGCCAGCAGCTTTTCTCCTAGCGGGAACACCGGGGAGCTGTTTTTT. Translating gives CASSFSPSGNTGELFF.

This clone came up once. V usage is TRBV6-5 and J usage is TRBJ2-7; TRBD2 is a possible D gene (5 bases). The CDR3 spans 13 residues. Germline-derived CDR1 and CDR2 are MNHEY and SVGAGI. V was pared by 6 bases and J by 3 bases, with 12 bases between. CDR3 bases: TGTGCCAGCAGCCGTACCCGGGACTACGAGCAGTACTTC. It encodes CASSRTRDYEQYF.

The V gene is TRBV5-1, the J gene TRBJ2-5; TRBD2 aligns across 11 bases. CDR1 is SGHRS, CDR2 YFSETQ, per germline. The length of the CDR3 is 16 residues. The J segment lost 3 bases and the V segment lost 0 bases, leaving 4 bases of the junction unmatched. This CDR3 is CASSLVASGGKETQYF. The CDR3 DNA follows: TGCGCCAGCAGCTTGGTGGCTAGCGGGGGGAAAGAGACCCAGTACTTC. Looking up the rest from reference TRBV5-1 and TRBJ2-5 gives the full variable domain: KAGVTQTPRYLIKTRGQQVTLSCSPISGHRSVSWYQQTPGQGLQFLFEYFSETQRNKGNFPGRFSGRQFSNSRSEMNVSTLELGDSALYLCASSLVASGGKETQYFGPGTRLLVL.

The chain couples TRBV25-1 to TRBJ1-1; D is unresolved. Germline V gene sequence: CDR1 MGHDK, CDR2 SYGVNS. This CDR3 is 16 amino acids long. Trimming stripped 1 base from V and 4 bases from J, with 16 bases between. CDR3 nucleotides: TGTGCCAGCAGTGAATTTTCCCCGCCATGGGGCACTGAAGCTTTCTTT. This translates into CASSEFSPPWGTEAFF.

This clone has more than one count but fewer than ten. The chain combines TRBV5-1 with TRBJ1-6; D remains ambiguous. The germline V and J ends were trimmed by 2 bases and 0 bases, with 9 bases remaining between them. This CDR3 is 16 amino acids long. In germline, CDR1 is SGHRS, CDR2 YFSETQ. CDR3 region: CASSLGLGSYNSPLHF. In DNA, the CDR3 is TGCGCCAGCAGCTTAGGCCTTGGCTCCTATAATTCACCCCTCCACTTT.

V gene TRBV6-5 combines with J gene TRBJ2-7; maybe TRBD1 (6 bases). The length of the CDR3 is 14 residues. The germline CDR1 and CDR2 sequences are MNHEY and SVGAGI. V was pared by 4 bases and J by 4 bases, with 14 bases between. CDR3 region: CASSSRQVPYEQYF. The CDR3 DNA is TGTGCCAGCAGTTCTCGACAGGTTCCTTACGAGCAGTACTTC.